Following are 14 T cell receptor beta chains from one sample sequenced in a study of glioma-infiltrating T cells after dendritic cell vaccination. Clones were sequenced by immunoSEQ multiplex PCR, and TCRdb holds only the in-frame ones, with some missing. The table has tens of thousands of clones, more than 75% seen once; the top ten hold roughly 2.9%. The sequences come from blood, collected before dendritic cell vaccination. These receptors came from a human donor with glioblastoma.

The rearrangement joins TRBV19 to TRBJ1-5; the match to TRBD1 covers 7 bases. The length of the CDR3 is 15 residues. Unmatched junction bases numbered 6, after V lost 7 bases and J lost 0 bases. The germline V gene encodes CDR1 LNHDA and CDR2 SQIVND (reference sequence). Written as DNA, the CDR3 is TGTGCCAGTACCCGGACAGGATTTAGCAATCAGCCCCAGCATTTT. Amino acid sequence: CASTRTGFSNQPQHF.

V gene TRBV4-2 combines with J gene TRBJ1-1; D remains ambiguous. V lost 1 base to trimming and J lost 5 bases, with 8 bases between them. The CDR3 is 13 amino acids. From germline, CDR1 is LGHNA and CDR2 YNFKEQ. The CDR3 nucleotides read TGTGCCAGCAGCCAAGCCCGGTCTACTGAAGCTTTCTTT. Translated, it gives CASSQARSTEAFF.

The genes are TRBV29-1 and TRBJ1-6, with 8 nucleotides matching TRBD1. Germline CDR1 is SQVTM and CDR2 is ANQGSEA. After removal of 4 bases from V and 5 bases from J, the junction contained 4 bases not matched to a gene. The CDR3 consists of 14 residues. CDR3 residues: CSVGWGQDNSPLHF. The CDR3 nucleotides are TGCAGCGTTGGGTGGGGACAGGATAATTCACCCCTCCACTTT.

This sequence joins TRBV19 and TRBJ2-1; a possible D gene is TRBD2 (6 bases). The germline gives CDR1 LNHDA, CDR2 SQIVND (reference sequence). This CDR3 has 14 residues. Trimming pared 10 bases from V and 2 bases from J, leaving 15 bases between. This CDR3 reads CATSGTWAYNEQFF. The CDR3 nucleotides read TGTGCCACCTCCGGGACTTGGGCCTACAATGAGCAGTTCTTC.

The chain couples TRBV6-6 to TRBJ2-1; TRBD2 might be the D (7 bases). The V gene lost 2 bases and the J gene lost 5 bases, with 10 bases spanning the gap. CDR1 is MNHNY, CDR2 SVGAGI, per germline (reference sequence). The CDR3 has 14 amino acids. CDR3 in DNA: TGTGCCAGCAGTTACGGGGGGGCGGACAATGAGCAGTTCTTC. This gives the protein CASSYGGADNEQFF.

The chain combines TRBV5-4 with TRBJ2-7; D is perhaps TRBD1 (6 bases). In germline, CDR1 is SGHNT, CDR2 YYREEE (reference sequence). V gave up 5 bases and J gave up 2 bases, with 20 bases separating them. The CDR3 runs 16 residues. The CDR3 DNA is TGTGCCAGCAGATCTGGGAGTACAGGGCCTCCCTACGAGCAGTACTTC. This gives the protein CASRSGSTGPPYEQYF.

This rearrangement joins TRBV7-2 to TRBJ1-5, with D possibly TRBD1 on 5 matching bases. CDR1 is SGHTA, CDR2 FQGNSA, per germline. The CDR3 runs 12 residues. Between the trimmed V and J ends, which lost 4 bases and 9 bases, there was a span of 10 bases. This chain's CDR3 is CASSSMGGPQHF. The CDR3 DNA is TGTGCCAGCAGCTCGATGGGGGGGCCCCAGCATTTT.

V and J are TRBV5-4 and TRBJ1-6; no definite D call. The V and J ends lost 0 bases and 15 bases respectively, with 16 bases between them. Germline V lookup: CDR1 SGHNT, CDR2 YYREEE (reference sequence). The CDR3 covers 14 residues. CDR3 residues: CASSLAGEQRLLHF. The CDR3 bases are TGTGCCAGCAGCTTGGCCGGGGAACAAAGGCTCCTCCACTTT.

The J gene is TRBJ2-3, the V gene TRBV5-6, with 12 bases identical to TRBD1. With 6 bases clipped from V and 6 bases from J, the junction kept 8 bases outside the gene matches. This CDR3 is 15 amino acids long. Germline assignment: CDR1 SGHDT and CDR2 YYEEEE. The CDR3 region is CASTQGTGGRDTQYF. DNA for the CDR3: TGTGCCAGCACCCAGGGGACAGGGGGCCGGGATACGCAGTATTTT.

The rearrangement uses TRBV6-5 and TRBJ2-7; D possibly corresponds to TRBD2 (6 bases). CDR1 is MNHEY and CDR2 is SVGAGI in the germline V gene. The germline V and J ends were trimmed by 4 bases and 7 bases, with 14 bases remaining between them. CDR3 length equals 13 residues. CDR3 nucleotide sequence: TGTGCCAGCAGTTGGGACTCGGGGAGGGAGCAGTACTTC. This sequence encodes CASSWDSGREQYF.

About this clone itself: The sample has other DNA sequences that encode this CDR3 too. The V and J genes are TRBV7-2 and TRBJ2-1; D may be TRBD2 (6 bases). Trimming left V 1 base short and J 4 bases short, with 14 bases between. The CDR3 consists of 16 residues. Germline V gives CDR1 SGHTA, CDR2 FQGNSA. CDR3 sequence: CASSLGGSGGYNEQFF. CDR3 bases: TGTGCCAGCAGCTTAGGGGGTAGCGGTGGATACAATGAGCAGTTCTTC.

This chain uses TRBV5-4 with TRBJ2-5; D gene ambiguous. Germline V lookup: CDR1 SGHNT, CDR2 YYREEE (reference sequence). Trimming cost V 0 bases and J 5 bases, with 11 bases left between them. The CDR3 covers 14 residues. The CDR3 DNA reads TGTGCCAGCAGCTTGGTAGATGCTTTCGAGACCCAGTACTTC. It is translated as CASSLVDAFETQYF.

This chain joins TRBV7-2 and TRBJ2-1; maybe TRBD2 (6 bases). Germline assignment: CDR1 SGHTA and CDR2 FQGNSA. The CDR3 is 16 amino acids. Trimming took 0 bases from V and 3 from J, leaving 12 bases between them. CDR3: CASSLASGTLYNEQFF. CDR3 in DNA: TGTGCCAGCAGCTTAGCTAGCGGCACCCTCTACAATGAGCAGTTCTTC.

The chain has TRBV27 and TRBJ1-6; D unresolved. Germline V gene sequence: CDR1 MNHEY, CDR2 SMNVEV (reference sequence). V dropped 4 bases and J dropped 7 bases, with 14 bases sitting between them. This CDR3 has 15 residues. This CDR3 reads CASSSWASPNSPLHF. The CDR3 region has the DNA TGTGCCAGCAGTTCATGGGCAAGTCCAAATTCACCCCTCCACTTT.